This T cell receptor beta chain originates from a study of blood T cell repertoires in COVID-19. Overall study context: From the United States, Italy and Spain came samples of acute and convalescent COVID-19. Nucleic acid was either cDNA or gDNA, and it came from T cells, B-cell-depleted T cells, or PBMCs.

Looked up from germline, CDR1 is SGHDN and CDR2 is FVKESK. This CDR3 is built from 15 residues. Between the trimmed V and J ends, which lost 4 bases and 5 bases, there was a span of 17 bases. TCRdb's copy holds only in-frame clones and misses some; the assay was immunoSEQ multiplex PCR. Here the sample spans around 76,000 clones, about 89% being singletons. The specimen sequenced was peripheral blood. V gene TRBV14 combines with J gene TRBJ2-5; D is ambiguous. The source of this sequence is a man aged 55 to 70 with acute or convalescent COVID-19. DNA of the CDR3: TGTGCCAGCAGCCCACTCTCCGTGGTTTCGGAGACCCAGTACTTC. This codes for CASSPLSVVSETQYF.